The clone carrying this T cell receptor (beta chain) was recorded many times. TCR beta CDR3 regions were amplified from RNA. First-round RT-PCR with HTBI primers amplified the TCR CDR3 region. MiXCR was run by TCRdb on the multiplex PCR reads, yielding one entry per CDR3 protein. The repertoire holds around 540,000 distinct CDR3 sequences, roughly 50% seen once, with 8.2% in the top ten. The CDR3 has 12 amino acids. Trimming took 5 bases from V and 5 from J, leaving 10 bases between them. Looked up from germline, CDR1 is SNHLY and CDR2 is FYNNEI. The data were obtained in a study of T cells in Graves' hyperthyroidism and ophthalmopathy.

This TCR derives from a woman aged 18-29 years with Graves' hyperthyroidism. Source material: peripheral blood or thyroid tissue (not recorded which). The rearrangement joins TRBV2 to TRBJ2-7; D not resolved. The CDR3 nucleotides are TGTGCCAGCAGTAGGACCACGAACGAGCAGTACTTC. As protein: CASSRTTNEQYF. The full variable domain, completed using reference TRBV2 and TRBJ2-7, is EPEVTQTPSHQVTQMGQEVILRCVPISNHLYFYWYRQILGQKVEFLVSFYNNEISEKSEIFDDQFSVERPDGSNFTLKIRSTKLEDSAMYFCASSRTTNEQYFGPGTRLTVT.